This TCR beta chain was obtained from a study of blood T cell repertoires in COVID-19. Study overall: Some COVID-19 samples were acute and others convalescent; all came from the United States, Italy and Spain. T cells, B-cell-depleted T cells, or PBMCs supplied cDNA or gDNA.

This CDR3 contains 16 residues. Germline V gene lookup returns CDR1 LGHDT and CDR2 YNNKEL (reference sequence). The germline V and J ends were trimmed by 1 base and 4 bases, with 13 bases remaining between them. As processed by the authors: Nucleated cell counts were estimated from reference gene primer amplification. Sequencing was performed with immunoSEQ multiplex PCR; in TCRdb, only in-frame clones are kept and a portion is missing. V, J and clone size reflect that table, while D and trimming were determined from the DNA. Here the sample spans tens of thousands of clones, more than 75% being singletons.

What was sequenced was peripheral blood. The rearrangement links TRBV3-1 (or the pseudogene TRBV3-2) to TRBJ1-4, with TRBD1 as a possible D gene (6 bases). The sequence was collected from a human donor with acute or convalescent COVID-19. The donor label of this sample is uncertain. The CDR3 is CASSQVLKGDNEKLFF. CDR3 in DNA: TGTGCCAGCAGCCAAGTTTTGAAGGGGGATAATGAAAAACTGTTTTTT.